Listed here are 16 T cell receptor beta chains from one sample, sequenced in a study of T cell repertoires in cytomegalovirus infection. In TCRdb, the reads were re-called with MiXCR into one record per CDR3 protein. The data contain hundreds of thousands of distinct CDR3 sequences, less than 25% of them singletons. Sequencing input: CD8+ T cells from PBMCs. The receptor set was obtained from a human donor in good health (CMV status not recorded). Some clones in this sample may be carry-over from other donors' samples.

Comments on this clonotype: A read error may explain this, as a much larger clone is one base away. The genes are TRBV4-1 and TRBJ1-1; D uncertain. The CDR3 is made up of 16 amino acids. Looked up from germline, CDR1 is MGHRA and CDR2 is YSYEKL. The DNA of the CDR3 is TGCGCCAGCAGCCAAGATACAGATGGCCCCAACACTGAAGATTTCTTT. Its translation is CASSQDTDGPNTEDFF.

The chain uses TRBV12-3 or TRBV12-4 and TRBJ2-2, with D perhaps matching TRBD1 (6 bases). V was clipped by 6 bases and J by 3 bases, with 17 bases between them. This CDR3 has 16 amino acids. In DNA, the CDR3 is TGTGCCAGCAGCCCCGGACAGCTTCTCTACACCGGGGAGCTGTTTTTT. Protein product: CASSPGQLLYTGELFF.

This clonotype was detected a few times. The rearrangement joins TRBV25-1 to TRBJ2-2; no clear D. The V gene's germline CDR1 is MGHDK and CDR2 SYGVNS. Trimming removed 5 bases from V and 6 bases from J, with 7 bases in between. This CDR3 region has 12 residues. The CDR3 DNA reads TGTGCCAGCAGTACCTGGTCCGGGGAGCTGTTTTTT. Residues: CASSTWSGELFF.

This clonotype was counted ten times or more. The J gene is TRBJ1-5, the V gene TRBV6-6, with TRBD1 identical over 9 bases. V lost 8 bases, J lost 2 bases, and 1 base stayed unmatched. This CDR3 is built from 13 residues. The germline CDR1 and CDR2 sequences are MNHNY and SVGAGI (reference sequence). CDR3 loop: CASGDRGNQPQHF. The CDR3 nucleotides read TGTGCCAGCGGGGACAGGGGCAATCAGCCCCAGCATTTT.

The chain recombines TRBV6-6 with TRBJ2-7; no clear D gene. Trimming cost V 0 bases and J 0 bases, with 6 bases left between them. The CDR3 extends over 14 amino acids. Germline CDR1 reads MNHNY; CDR2 reads SVGAGI (reference sequence). The CDR3 DNA sequence: TGTGCCAGCAGTTACTCAAAAATCTCCTACGAGCAGTACGTC. Its protein product is CASSYSKISYEQYV.

V gene TRBV28 combines with J gene TRBJ2-7, with 9 positions matching TRBD1. This CDR3 comprises 15 residues. The ends lost 2 bases at V and 6 bases at J; junction bases unmatched: 8. Germline-derived CDR1 and CDR2 are MDHEN and SYDVKM. The DNA of the CDR3 is TGTGCCAGCAGTTTAACCGGGACAGGGAGCGTCGAGCAGTACTTC. It encodes CASSLTGTGSVEQYF.

This clonotype was detected ten times or more. Mismatch with germline at one junction end may stem from a read error. The chain couples TRBV6-2 or TRBV6-3 to TRBJ2-2, with 7 nucleotides matching TRBD1. The CDR3 sequence is 14 residues long. Germline CDR1 is MNHEY and CDR2 is SVGEGT. Here the CDR3 reads CASRGQVNPGELFF. Here the CDR3 DNA reads TGTGCCAGCAGAGGACAGGTGAACCCCGGGGAGCTGTTTTTT.

This chain uses TRBV20-1 with TRBJ1-2, with D possibly TRBD1 on 5 matching bases. This CDR3 region has 13 residues. V lost 4 bases, J lost 4 bases, and 13 bases lay in between. The germline CDR1 and CDR2 sequences are DFQATT and SNEGSKA (reference sequence). CDR3 sequence: CSATEGRIYGYTF. DNA of the CDR3: TGCAGTGCTACAGAGGGACGGATCTATGGCTACACCTTC.

The CDR3 DNA reads TGCGCCAGCAGCCAAGATGCAGGGACCCTGACAGATACGCAGTATTTT. It specifies CASSQDAGTLTDTQYF. V and J are TRBV4-3 and TRBJ2-3, with D perhaps assigned TRBD1 or TRBD2 (5 bases each). CDR3 size: 16 residues. V lost 0 bases and J lost 3, with 13 bases in between. CDR1 is LGHNA and CDR2 is YSLEER in the germline V gene.

This clonotype appeared a few times. J is TRBJ2-1 and V is TRBV28, with 8 bases lining up with TRBD1. There are 14 residues in the CDR3. The germline V gene encodes CDR1 MDHEN and CDR2 SYDVKM. V lost 6 bases, J lost 5 bases, and 6 bases stayed unmatched. For the CDR3, the DNA is TGTGCCAGCAGCTCGACAGGGGAGGACAATGAGCAGTTCTTC. Translation gives CASSSTGEDNEQFF.

This clonotype turned up a few times. The chain is built from TRBV28 and TRBJ2-5; D remains unclear. Trimming stripped 6 bases from V and 9 bases from J, with 11 bases between. The CDR3 extends over 11 amino acids. Germline assignment: CDR1 MDHEN and CDR2 SYDVKM. The CDR3 DNA follows: TGTGCCAGCAGCCTGAAAAAGGCCCAGTACTTC. Protein: CASSLKKAQYF.

This clonotype was detected only a few times. The chain employs TRBV7-9 and TRBJ1-2, with unresolved D. Germline CDR1 and CDR2: SEHNR and FQNEAQ (reference sequence). This CDR3 contains 14 residues. Trimming stripped 5 bases from V and 9 bases from J, with 19 bases between. The CDR3 region is CASSPPVLPLRYTF. In nucleotides, the CDR3 is TGTGCCAGCAGCCCTCCGGTCCTCCCTCTCCGCTACACCTTC.

This clonotype appeared many times. The rearrangement uses TRBV4-2 and TRBJ1-1; unclear D gene. Germline V gene lookup returns CDR1 LGHNA and CDR2 YNFKEQ. V gave up 4 bases and J gave up 1 base, with 7 bases separating them. The CDR3 totals 13 residues. CDR3 nucleotide sequence: TGTGCCAGCAGCCCCCAGGAGAACACTGAAGCTTTCTTT. Translated: CASSPQENTEAFF.

Concerning this clonotype: A much larger clone sits a single nucleotide away, making a read error possible. The V call is TRBV7-2, the J call TRBJ2-3, with D uncertain. V shed 1 base and J shed 4 bases, with 12 bases lying between them. This CDR3 has 15 amino acids. Germline V gene data show CDR1 as SGHTA and CDR2 as FQGNSA. As DNA, the CDR3 is TGTGCCAGCAGCTTAGTTTGGCTCGGTCCAGATACGCAGTATTTT. As protein: CASSLVWLGPDTQYF.

The genes are TRBV4-1 and TRBJ2-1, with a tentative D call TRBD2 (5 bases). The germline gives CDR1 MGHRA, CDR2 YSYEKL. This CDR3 has 16 residues. V lost 0 bases, J lost 2 bases, and 11 bases lay in between. The CDR3, as DNA: TGCGCCAGCAGCCAAGATAACACTAGAGCCTACAATGAGCAGTTCTTC. Translating it yields CASSQDNTRAYNEQFF.

This clonotype has a handful of counts. The chain is built from TRBV29-1 and TRBJ1-2; D is ambiguous. This CDR3 is built from 14 residues. Germline V CDR1 and CDR2: SQVTM, ANQGSEA. V was pared by 1 base and J by 1 base, with 10 bases between. CDR3 protein: CSVEAREINYGYTF. The CDR3 DNA reads TGCAGCGTTGAAGCTCGAGAGATTAACTATGGCTACACCTTC. Full variable domain (outside the CDR3, taken from reference TRBV29-1 and TRBJ1-2): SAVISQKPSRDICQRGTSLTIQCQVDSQVTMMFWYRQQPGQSLTLIATANQGSEATYESGFVIDKFPISRPNLTFSTLTVSNMSPEDSSIYLCSVEAREINYGYTFGSGTRLTVV.